This is a list of T cell receptor beta chains from one sample in a study of control samples from healthy donors and cancer patients. Generated by immunoSEQ multiplex PCR, the TCRdb table keeps only in-frame clones and is missing some. The sample records about 89,000 clones, approximately 81% being singletons. Sequencing was done on a sample of blood. Receptors originate from a woman in her thirties or forties in good health. CDR3s include the opening cysteine and the closing phenylalanine or tryptophan. A D gene is named only where the DNA matches it firmly. Size tells how often a clone was seen (once, few, many) or the class of an expanded clone, and some rows leave it out.

v_gene: TRBV28; d_gene: -; j_gene: TRBJ2-3; abundance: -; CDR3aa: CASSFQNPTGTQYF; CDR3nt: TGTGCCAGCAGTTTCCAAAATCCCACGGGGACGCAGTATTTT
v_gene: TRBV20-1; d_gene: TRBD1; j_gene: TRBJ1-2; abundance: -; CDR3aa: CSEDRVNGYTF; CDR3nt: TGCAGCGAGGACAGGGTGAATGGCTACACCTTC
v_gene: TRBV12-5; d_gene: -; j_gene: TRBJ1-5; abundance: -; CDR3aa: CASGLVLGTDSNQPQHF; CDR3nt: TGTGCTAGTGGTTTGGTACTCGGGACGGATAGCAATCAGCCCCAGCATTTT
v_gene: TRBV19; d_gene: TRBD1; j_gene: TRBJ1-1; abundance: -; CDR3aa: CASSIPPGGAFF; CDR3nt: TGTGCCAGTAGTATCCCGCCAGGGGGAGCTTTCTTT
v_gene: TRBV18; d_gene: -; j_gene: TRBJ2-7; abundance: -; CDR3aa: CASSPPGAYEQYF; CDR3nt: TGTGCCAGCTCACCACCAGGGGCCTACGAGCAGTACTTC
v_gene: TRBV2; d_gene: TRBD1; j_gene: TRBJ2-2; abundance: -; CDR3aa: CASRPRGTGELFF; CDR3nt: TGTGCCAGCAGGCCCAGGGGGACCGGGGAGCTGTTTTTT
v_gene: TRBV5-1; d_gene: TRBD1; j_gene: TRBJ2-2; abundance: -; CDR3aa: CASSLTGGASGELFF; CDR3nt: TGCGCCAGCAGCTTAACAGGGGGCGCCTCCGGGGAGCTGTTTTTT
v_gene: TRBV7-9; d_gene: -; j_gene: TRBJ1-1; abundance: -; CDR3aa: CASSNPDSQEGNTEAFF; CDR3nt: TGTGCCAGCAGCAACCCAGACAGCCAAGAGGGGAACACTGAAGCTTTCTTT
v_gene: TRBV5-5; d_gene: -; j_gene: TRBJ1-4; abundance: -; CDR3aa: CASSVRDPNEKLFF; CDR3nt: TGTGCCAGCAGCGTCCGGGACCCTAATGAAAAACTGTTTTTT
v_gene: TRBV2; d_gene: TRBD1; j_gene: TRBJ1-4; abundance: -; CDR3aa: CASRGQGAGSEKLFF; CDR3nt: TGTGCCAGCAGGGGACAGGGGGCGGGATCTGAAAAACTGTTTTTT
v_gene: TRBV6-2/TRBV6-3; d_gene: -; j_gene: TRBJ2-1; abundance: -; CDR3aa: CASSSLEGDDNEQFF; CDR3nt: TGTGCCAGCAGTTCCTTGGAGGGTGATGACAATGAGCAGTTCTTC
v_gene: TRBV27; d_gene: -; j_gene: TRBJ1-1; abundance: few; CDR3aa: CASSFQEDGAMNTEAFF; CDR3nt: TGTGCCAGCAGTTTTCAAGAGGACGGAGCCATGAACACTGAAGCTTTCTTT
v_gene: TRBV10-3; d_gene: -; j_gene: TRBJ1-3; abundance: -; CDR3aa: CAIKVGQGDTIYF; CDR3nt: TGTGCCATCAAAGTAGGCCAGGGTGACACCATATATTTT
v_gene: TRBV4-3; d_gene: TRBD1; j_gene: TRBJ2-2; abundance: -; CDR3aa: CASSQDTDRDTGELFF; CDR3nt: TGCGCCAGCAGCCAAGATACGGACAGGGACACCGGGGAGCTGTTTTTT
v_gene: TRBV7-3; d_gene: TRBD1; j_gene: TRBJ2-1; abundance: -; CDR3aa: CASSLVTGGLGQFF; CDR3nt: TGTGCCAGCAGCTTAGTGACAGGGGGTTTGGGGCAGTTCTTC
v_gene: TRBV5-6; d_gene: -; j_gene: TRBJ1-2; abundance: -; CDR3aa: CASSSGNYGYTF; CDR3nt: TGTGCCAGCAGCTCCGGGAACTATGGCTACACCTTC
v_gene: TRBV4-3; d_gene: -; j_gene: TRBJ2-1; abundance: once; CDR3aa: CASSQRVGGDNEQFF; CDR3nt: TGCGCCAGCAGCCAAAGAGTTGGTGGGGACAATGAGCAGTTCTTC
v_gene: TRBV7-2; d_gene: TRBD2; j_gene: TRBJ2-1; abundance: -; CDR3aa: CASSLDGGGAREQFF; CDR3nt: TGTGCCAGCAGCTTAGACGGCGGGGGGGCTCGGGAGCAGTTCTTC
v_gene: TRBV7-2; d_gene: TRBD2; j_gene: TRBJ2-3; abundance: once; CDR3aa: CASSSRGLAGDTDTQYF; CDR3nt: TGTGCCAGCAGCTCGAGGGGACTAGCGGGAGACACAGATACGCAGTATTTT
v_gene: TRBV9; d_gene: TRBD2; j_gene: TRBJ2-5; abundance: -; CDR3aa: CASSIAGGPQETQYF; CDR3nt: TGTGCCAGCAGTATAGCGGGAGGACCACAAGAGACCCAGTACTTC
v_gene: TRBV7-9; d_gene: TRBD2; j_gene: TRBJ2-3; abundance: once; CDR3aa: CASSLGASGDTDTQYF; CDR3nt: TGTGCCAGCAGCTTAGGGGCTAGCGGGGACACAGATACGCAGTATTTT
v_gene: TRBV6-2/TRBV6-3; d_gene: -; j_gene: TRBJ1-4; abundance: -; CDR3aa: CASSIPLTGSEKLFF; CDR3nt: TGTGCCAGCAGTATTCCCCTGACAGGATCGGAAAAACTGTTTTTT
v_gene: TRBV4-3; d_gene: TRBD1; j_gene: TRBJ2-6; abundance: -; CDR3aa: CASSQPGTGTTGANVLTF; CDR3nt: TGCGCCAGCAGCCAACCCGGGACAGGGACTACTGGGGCCAACGTCCTGACTTTC
v_gene: TRBV5-1; d_gene: TRBD1; j_gene: TRBJ2-3; abundance: -; CDR3aa: CASTVTGRTDTQYF; CDR3nt: TGCGCCAGCACCGTGACAGGGCGCACAGATACGCAGTATTTT
v_gene: TRBV11-3; d_gene: -; j_gene: TRBJ1-2; abundance: -; CDR3aa: CASSPPGRGPNGYTF; CDR3nt: TGTGCCAGCAGCCCACCGGGTCGGGGGCCGAATGGCTACACCTTC
v_gene: TRBV12-3/TRBV12-4; d_gene: -; j_gene: TRBJ1-1; abundance: -; CDR3aa: CASIRAMNTEAFF; CDR3nt: TGTGCCAGCATAAGGGCTATGAACACTGAAGCTTTCTTT
v_gene: TRBV4-3; d_gene: -; j_gene: TRBJ2-4; abundance: -; CDR3aa: CASSQGSSGGEAKNIQYF; CDR3nt: TGCGCCAGCAGCCAAGGATCGTCAGGGGGGGAGGCCAAAAACATTCAGTACTTC
v_gene: TRBV11-3; d_gene: TRBD2; j_gene: TRBJ2-5; abundance: -; CDR3aa: CASSFEGGAGTQYF; CDR3nt: TGTGCCAGCAGCTTCGAGGGAGGGGCTGGGACCCAGTACTTC
v_gene: TRBV6-2/TRBV6-3; d_gene: -; j_gene: TRBJ1-1; abundance: -; CDR3aa: CASSLTDSLRAEAFF; CDR3nt: TGTGCCAGCAGTTTGACGGACTCCCTGCGGGCTGAAGCTTTCTTT
v_gene: TRBV5-1; d_gene: TRBD1; j_gene: TRBJ2-7; abundance: -; CDR3aa: CASSSDRVPLEQYF; CDR3nt: TGCGCCAGCAGCTCCGACAGGGTTCCACTCGAGCAGTACTTC
v_gene: TRBV7-2; d_gene: -; j_gene: TRBJ2-7; abundance: -; CDR3aa: CASSLAFRTASYEQYF; CDR3nt: TGTGCCAGCAGCTTAGCGTTTAGGACGGCTTCCTACGAGCAGTACTTC
v_gene: TRBV7-9; d_gene: -; j_gene: TRBJ2-5; abundance: -; CDR3aa: CASSSTKRTAHQETQYF; CDR3nt: TGTGCCAGCAGCTCGACGAAACGGACAGCTCATCAAGAGACCCAGTACTTC
v_gene: TRBV6-1; d_gene: -; j_gene: TRBJ1-5; abundance: -; CDR3aa: CASSEWVDSNQPQHF; CDR3nt: TGTGCCAGCAGTGAATGGGTGGATAGCAATCAGCCCCAGCATTTT
v_gene: TRBV18; d_gene: -; j_gene: TRBJ1-1; abundance: -; CDR3aa: CASSPQGGNTEAFF; CDR3nt: TGTGCCAGCTCACCACAGGGGGGGAACACTGAAGCTTTCTTT
v_gene: TRBV30; d_gene: -; j_gene: TRBJ2-7; abundance: -; CDR3aa: CAWSVRQGRYEQYF; CDR3nt: TGTGCCTGGAGTGTACGGCAGGGTCGGTACGAGCAGTACTTC
v_gene: TRBV6-2/TRBV6-3; d_gene: TRBD2; j_gene: TRBJ2-3; abundance: -; CDR3aa: CASSPSSGGADTQYF; CDR3nt: TGTGCCAGCAGTCCATCTAGCGGGGGGGCAGATACGCAGTATTTT
v_gene: TRBV6-2/TRBV6-3; d_gene: -; j_gene: TRBJ1-1; abundance: -; CDR3aa: CASSLDGVETEAFF; CDR3nt: TGTGCCAGCAGTTTAGATGGGGTGGAGACTGAAGCTTTCTTT
v_gene: TRBV11-2; d_gene: -; j_gene: TRBJ1-2; abundance: -; CDR3aa: CASSQPPNYGYTF; CDR3nt: TGTGCCAGCTCCCAACCCCCAAACTATGGCTACACCTTC
v_gene: TRBV7-2; d_gene: -; j_gene: TRBJ1-6; abundance: -; CDR3aa: CASSFSDGVLPLHF; CDR3nt: TGTGCCAGCAGCTTTTCAGACGGGGTTTTGCCCCTCCACTTT
v_gene: TRBV19; d_gene: -; j_gene: TRBJ1-2; abundance: -; CDR3aa: CASSIQEGRHYGYTF; CDR3nt: TGTGCCAGTAGTATACAGGAGGGGCGTCACTATGGCTACACCTTC
v_gene: TRBV7-2; d_gene: -; j_gene: TRBJ1-4; abundance: -; CDR3aa: CASSLELTQTNEKLFF; CDR3nt: TGTGCCAGCAGCTTAGAGCTGACCCAAACTAATGAAAAACTGTTTTTT
v_gene: TRBV5-1; d_gene: -; j_gene: TRBJ1-5; abundance: -; CDR3aa: CASSPEGAQPQHF; CDR3nt: TGCGCCAGCAGCCCGGAGGGAGCTCAGCCCCAGCATTTT
v_gene: TRBV10-3; d_gene: TRBD1; j_gene: TRBJ2-3; abundance: -; CDR3aa: CACGGQGTDTQYF; CDR3nt: TGTGCTTGCGGGGGACAGGGGACAGATACGCAGTATTTT